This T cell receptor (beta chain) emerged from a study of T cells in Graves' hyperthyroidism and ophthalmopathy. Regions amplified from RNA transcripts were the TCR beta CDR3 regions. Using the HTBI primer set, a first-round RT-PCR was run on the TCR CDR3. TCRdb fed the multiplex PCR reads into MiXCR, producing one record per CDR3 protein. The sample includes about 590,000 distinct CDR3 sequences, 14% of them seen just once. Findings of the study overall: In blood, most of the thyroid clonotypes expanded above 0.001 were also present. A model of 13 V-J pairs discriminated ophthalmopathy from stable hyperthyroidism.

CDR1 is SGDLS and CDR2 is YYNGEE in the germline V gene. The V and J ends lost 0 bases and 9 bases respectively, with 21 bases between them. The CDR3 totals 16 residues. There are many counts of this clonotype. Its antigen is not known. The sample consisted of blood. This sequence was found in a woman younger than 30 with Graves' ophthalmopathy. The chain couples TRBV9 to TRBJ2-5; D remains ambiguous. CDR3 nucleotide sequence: TGTGCCAGCAGCGTAGGGGCAGATAAAGGTCAAGACGCCCAGTACTTC. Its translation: CASSVGADKGQDAQYF.